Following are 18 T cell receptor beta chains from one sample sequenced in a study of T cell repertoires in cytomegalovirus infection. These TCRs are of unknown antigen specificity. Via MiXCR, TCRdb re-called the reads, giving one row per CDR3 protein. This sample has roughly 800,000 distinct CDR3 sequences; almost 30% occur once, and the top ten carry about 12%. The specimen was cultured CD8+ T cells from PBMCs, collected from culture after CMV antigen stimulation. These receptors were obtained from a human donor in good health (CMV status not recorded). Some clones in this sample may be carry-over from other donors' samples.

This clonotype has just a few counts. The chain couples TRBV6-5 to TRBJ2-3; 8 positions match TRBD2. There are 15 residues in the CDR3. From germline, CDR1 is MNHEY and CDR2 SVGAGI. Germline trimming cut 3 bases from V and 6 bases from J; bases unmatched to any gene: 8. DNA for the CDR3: TGTGCCAGCAGTTATGATAGCGGGGCTTCGGATACGCAGTATTTT. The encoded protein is CASSYDSGASDTQYF.

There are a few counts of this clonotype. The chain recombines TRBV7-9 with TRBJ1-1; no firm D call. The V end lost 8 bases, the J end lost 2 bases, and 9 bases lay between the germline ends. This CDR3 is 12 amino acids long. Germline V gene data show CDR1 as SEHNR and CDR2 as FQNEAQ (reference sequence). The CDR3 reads CASLGPNTEAFF. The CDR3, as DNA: TGTGCCAGCCTGGGCCCAAACACTGAAGCTTTCTTT. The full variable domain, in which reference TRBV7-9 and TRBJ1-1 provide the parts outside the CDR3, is DTGVSQNPRHKITKRGQNVTFRCDPISEHNRLYWYRQTLGQGPEFLTYFQNEAQLEKSRLLSDRFSAERPKGSFSTLEIQRTEQGDSAMYLCASLGPNTEAFFGQGTRLTVV.

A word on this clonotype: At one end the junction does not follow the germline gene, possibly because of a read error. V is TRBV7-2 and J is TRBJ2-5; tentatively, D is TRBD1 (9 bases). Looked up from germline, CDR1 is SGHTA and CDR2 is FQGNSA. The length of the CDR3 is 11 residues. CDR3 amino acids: CLSGGQGTQYF. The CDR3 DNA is TGCCTAAGCGGGGGACAGGGGACCCAGTACTTC.

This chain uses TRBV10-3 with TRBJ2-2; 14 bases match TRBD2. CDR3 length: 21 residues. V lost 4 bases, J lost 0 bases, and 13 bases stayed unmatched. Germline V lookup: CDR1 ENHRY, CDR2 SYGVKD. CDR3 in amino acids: CAISGFRGLAGEFANTGELFF. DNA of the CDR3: TGTGCCATCAGTGGCTTCCGGGGACTAGCGGGGGAGTTCGCGAACACCGGGGAGCTGTTTTTT.

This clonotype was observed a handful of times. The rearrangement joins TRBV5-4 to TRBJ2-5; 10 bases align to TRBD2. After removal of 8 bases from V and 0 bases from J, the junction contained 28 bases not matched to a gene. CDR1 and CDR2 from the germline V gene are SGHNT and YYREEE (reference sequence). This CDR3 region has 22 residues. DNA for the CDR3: TGTGCCAGGCCGCCTGATCCGGGACTAGCGTTGTTTAAGGGACTGTACCAAGAGACCCAGTACTTC. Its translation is CARPPDPGLALFKGLYQETQYF.

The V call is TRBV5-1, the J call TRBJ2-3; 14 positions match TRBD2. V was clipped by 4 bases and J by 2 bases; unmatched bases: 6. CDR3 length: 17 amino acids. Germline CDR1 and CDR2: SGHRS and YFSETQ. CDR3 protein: CASSLMTSGGVTDTQYF. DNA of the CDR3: TGCGCCAGCAGCCTTATGACTAGCGGGGGGGTCACAGATACGCAGTATTTT. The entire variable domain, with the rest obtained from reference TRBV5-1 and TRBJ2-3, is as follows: KAGVTQTPRYLIKTRGQQVTLSCSPISGHRSVSWYQQTPGQGLQFLFEYFSETQRNKGNFPGRFSGRQFSNSRSEMNVSTLELGDSALYLCASSLMTSGGVTDTQYFGPGTRLTVL.

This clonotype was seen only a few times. The CDR3 sequence is CASSYEPQANEKLFF. The CDR3 bases are TGTGCCAGCAGTTACGAACCCCAGGCTAATGAAAAACTGTTTTTT. The V and J genes are TRBV6-5 and TRBJ1-4; D remains ambiguous. This CDR3 is 15 amino acids long. The germline V gene has CDR1 MNHEY and CDR2 SVGAGI. The V and J ends lost 2 bases and 3 bases respectively, with 10 bases between them.

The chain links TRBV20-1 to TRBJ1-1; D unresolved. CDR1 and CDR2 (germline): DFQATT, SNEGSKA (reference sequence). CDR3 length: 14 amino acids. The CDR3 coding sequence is TGCAGCCTCCCGGCCGGGGAAAAGAACACTGAAGCTTTCTTT. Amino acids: CSLPAGEKNTEAFF.

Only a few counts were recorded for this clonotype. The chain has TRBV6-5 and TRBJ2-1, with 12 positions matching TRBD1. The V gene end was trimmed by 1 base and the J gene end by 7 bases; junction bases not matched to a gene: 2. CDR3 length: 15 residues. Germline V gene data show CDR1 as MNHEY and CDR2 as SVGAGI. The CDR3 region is CASSYWGQGANEQFF. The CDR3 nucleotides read TGTGCCAGCAGTTACTGGGGACAGGGGGCGAATGAGCAGTTCTTC.

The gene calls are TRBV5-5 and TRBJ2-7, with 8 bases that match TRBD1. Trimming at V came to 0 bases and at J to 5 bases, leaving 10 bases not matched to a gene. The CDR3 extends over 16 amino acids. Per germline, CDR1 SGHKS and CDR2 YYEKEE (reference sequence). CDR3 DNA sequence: TGTGCCAGCAGCTTGGAGGACAGGGATTATGCCCACGAGCAGTACTTC. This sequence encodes CASSLEDRDYAHEQYF.

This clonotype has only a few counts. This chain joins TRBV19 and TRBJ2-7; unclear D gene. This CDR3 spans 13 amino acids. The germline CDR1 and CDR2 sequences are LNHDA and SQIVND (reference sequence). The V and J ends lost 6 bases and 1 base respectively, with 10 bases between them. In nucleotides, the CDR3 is TGTGCCAGTAGATCGGGCAGTTCCTACGAGCAGTACTTC. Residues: CASRSGSSYEQYF.

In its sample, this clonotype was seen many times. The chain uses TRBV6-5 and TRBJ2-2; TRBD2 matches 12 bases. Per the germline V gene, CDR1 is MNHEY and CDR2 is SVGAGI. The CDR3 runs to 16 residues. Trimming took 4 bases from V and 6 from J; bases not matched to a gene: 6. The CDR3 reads CASSSRTSGVPGELFF. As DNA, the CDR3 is TGTGCCAGCAGTTCCAGGACTAGCGGGGTGCCCGGGGAGCTGTTTTTT.

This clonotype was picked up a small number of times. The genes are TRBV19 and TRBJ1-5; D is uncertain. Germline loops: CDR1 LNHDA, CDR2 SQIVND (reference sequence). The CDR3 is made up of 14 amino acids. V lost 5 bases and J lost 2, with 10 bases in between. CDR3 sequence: CASSLPIGNQPQHF. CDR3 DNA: TGTGCCAGTAGTTTGCCGATAGGCAATCAGCCCCAGCATTTT.

CDR3 in DNA: TGTGCCAGCAGTTTATCCATCTTCCTGGACCTGGGGGAGACCCAGTACTTC. Translating it yields CASSLSIFLDLGETQYF. The chain is built from TRBV12-3 or TRBV12-4 and TRBJ2-5; D not certain. The CDR3 runs 17 residues. V lost 2 bases and J lost 5, with 21 bases in between.

The CDR3 region has the DNA TGTGCCAGCAGTTTTGTGGGCGCGGGCCAGCCCCAGCATTTT. This translates into CASSFVGAGQPQHF. The V and J genes are TRBV12-3 or TRBV12-4 and TRBJ1-5; D unclear. Trimming took 3 bases from V and 7 from J, leaving 13 bases between them. CDR3 length: 14 residues.

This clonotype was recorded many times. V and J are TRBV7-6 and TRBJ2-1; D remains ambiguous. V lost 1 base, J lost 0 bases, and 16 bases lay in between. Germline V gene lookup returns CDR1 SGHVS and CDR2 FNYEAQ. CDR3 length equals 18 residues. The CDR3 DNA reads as TGTGCCAGCAGCTTAGTCACCTTGGGAAGCAGCTCCTACAATGAGCAGTTCTTC. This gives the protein CASSLVTLGSSSYNEQFF.

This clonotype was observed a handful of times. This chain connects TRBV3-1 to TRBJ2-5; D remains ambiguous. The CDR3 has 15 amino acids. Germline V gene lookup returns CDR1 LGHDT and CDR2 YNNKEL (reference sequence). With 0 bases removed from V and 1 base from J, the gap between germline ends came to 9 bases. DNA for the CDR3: TGTGCCAGCAGCCAAGATCCTGGCTTCCAAGAGACCCAGTACTTC. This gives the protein CASSQDPGFQETQYF.

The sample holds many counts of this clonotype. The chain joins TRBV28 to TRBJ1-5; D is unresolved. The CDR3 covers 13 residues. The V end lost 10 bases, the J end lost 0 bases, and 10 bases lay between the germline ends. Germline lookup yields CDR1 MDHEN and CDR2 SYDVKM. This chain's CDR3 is CATRTVSNQPQHF. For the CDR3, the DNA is TGTGCCACCAGGACGGTTAGCAATCAGCCCCAGCATTTT.